This passage covers 32 T cell receptor beta chains from one sample sequenced in a study of blood T cell repertoires in COVID-19. This table comes from immunoSEQ multiplex PCR, and its TCRdb copy is limited to in-frame clones, with some not included. The sample holds 81,000 or so clones, roughly 80% seen once. Sequenced input: peripheral blood. Receptor source: a woman between 65 and 79 years old with active or convalescent COVID-19.

This chain connects TRBV5-1 to TRBJ1-1; TRBD1 agrees at 7 bases. V trimming: 4 bases; J trimming: 4 bases; junction bases outside the gene matches: 16. From germline, CDR1 is SGHRS and CDR2 YFSETQ. The CDR3 is 17 residues long. The CDR3 DNA reads as TGCGCCAGCAGCCCATCAGGGGGTCAATTTTGGGGCACTGAAGCTTTCTTT. It specifies CASSPSGGQFWGTEAFF. Full variable domain (outside the CDR3, taken from reference TRBV5-1 and TRBJ1-1): KAGVTQTPRYLIKTRGQQVTLSCSPISGHRSVSWYQQTPGQGLQFLFEYFSETQRNKGNFPGRFSGRQFSNSRSEMNVSTLELGDSALYLCASSPSGGQFWGTEAFFGQGTRLTVV.

The V gene is TRBV18, the J gene TRBJ2-2; TRBD2 aligns across 8 bases. The V segment lost 0 bases and the J segment 5 bases; nucleotides outside the gene matches: 2. In germline, CDR1 is KGHSH, CDR2 LQKENI. The CDR3 sequence is 15 residues long. CDR3 region: CASSPPGLVTGELFF. CDR3 nucleotides: TGTGCCAGCTCACCACCGGGACTAGTGACCGGGGAGCTGTTTTTT. The full variable domain, its missing parts supplied by reference TRBV18 and TRBJ2-2, is NAGVMQNPRHLVRRRGQEARLRCSPMKGHSHVYWYRQLPEEGLKFMVYLQKENIIDESGMPKERFSAEFPKEGPSILRIQQVVRGDSAAYFCASSPPGLVTGELFFGEGSRLTVL.

This chain joins TRBV2 and TRBJ1-2; no definite D call. Germline lookup yields CDR1 SNHLY and CDR2 FYNNEI. The V gene lost 1 base and the J gene lost 4 bases, with 13 bases spanning the gap. The CDR3 is 15 residues long. The CDR3 reads CASSEDSPYTYGYTF. The CDR3 DNA reads TGTGCCAGCAGTGAAGACAGCCCTTACACCTATGGCTACACCTTC.

The J gene is TRBJ1-2, the V gene TRBV10-3; D remains unclear. This CDR3 comprises 15 residues. Looked up from germline, CDR1 is ENHRY and CDR2 is SYGVKD. The V gene lost 3 bases and the J gene lost 8 bases, with 19 bases spanning the gap. As DNA, the CDR3 is TGTGCCATCAGTGAACCAGGCTTAACGTTTTGGGGCTACACCTTC. Its translation: CAISEPGLTFWGYTF.

This clone was seen a handful of times. Because the CDR3 is missing its conserved closing phenylalanine or tryptophan, this is likely a read error. The DNA is omitted, as the CDR3 cannot be located on it reliably, and the CDR3 follows TCRdb's listing. The chain combines TRBV7-9 with TRBJ2-7; the listed D gene, TRBD1, was not tested against the DNA. The V gene's germline CDR1 is SEHNR and CDR2 FQNEAQ (reference sequence). The CDR3 is 13 residues long, ends included. CDR3 residues: CASSQTDRSPAPS.

V is TRBV6-5 and J is TRBJ1-5, with D unclear. Germline V gene sequence: CDR1 MNHEY, CDR2 SVGAGI. The CDR3 covers 13 residues. V was pared by 6 bases and J by 0 bases, with 6 bases between. The CDR3 loop reads CASSSYSNQPQHF. Here the CDR3 DNA reads TGTGCCAGCAGCAGTTATAGCAATCAGCCCCAGCATTTT.

This clone has more than one count but fewer than ten. The DNA of the CDR3 is TGTGCCAGCAGCTCGGGACAGCGGCAACATAATGGCTACACCTTC. The encoded protein is CASSSGQRQHNGYTF. The V call is TRBV5-5, the J call TRBJ1-2; 7 nucleotides agree with TRBD1. Germline lookup yields CDR1 SGHKS and CDR2 YYEKEE (reference sequence). This CDR3 is built from 15 residues. With V trimmed by 3 bases and J by 6 bases, 11 bases remained unmatched.

The rearrangement links TRBV6-5 to TRBJ2-3; D ambiguous. CDR3 size: 14 residues. Germline values: CDR1 MNHEY, CDR2 SVGAGI. The V and J ends lost 4 bases and 1 base respectively, with 9 bases between them. The CDR3 region has the DNA TGTGCCAGCAGTTCAATCACAGGCACAGATACGCAGTATTTT. The encoded protein is CASSSITGTDTQYF.

This clone was found a few times. The chain has TRBV11-2 and TRBJ2-3; possible D gene TRBD1, 7 bases. V gave up 4 bases and J gave up 4 bases, with 12 bases separating them. Germline lookup yields CDR1 SGHAT and CDR2 FQNNGV. The CDR3 loop spans 14 amino acids. The CDR3 here is CASSSGGPSDTQYF. The CDR3 DNA sequence: TGTGCCAGCAGCTCAGGGGGGCCATCAGATACGCAGTATTTT. Full variable domain (remainder filled in from reference TRBV11-2 and TRBJ2-3): EAGVAQSPRYKIIEKRQSVAFWCNPISGHATLYWYQQILGQGPKLLIQFQNNGVVDDSQLPKDRFSAERLKGVDSTLKIQPAKLEDSAVYLCASSSGGPSDTQYFGPGTRLTVL.

The V gene is TRBV5-1, the J gene TRBJ2-1; 9 bases line up with TRBD2. With 0 bases clipped from V and 7 bases from J, the junction kept 5 bases outside the gene matches. This CDR3 is built from 15 residues. From germline, CDR1 is SGHRS and CDR2 YFSETQ. CDR3 amino acids: CASSLASGVLNEQFF. In DNA form, the CDR3 reads TGCGCCAGCAGCTTGGCTAGCGGGGTCTTAAATGAGCAGTTCTTC.

The table lists this clone with a few counts. The DNA of the CDR3 is TGTGCCATCAGTGGGACCTTCGGAGGAGTCTATGGCTACACCTTC. Residues: CAISGTFGGVYGYTF. This chain links TRBV10-3 with TRBJ1-2; D not resolved. Trimming removed 4 bases from V and 4 bases from J, with 16 bases in between. The CDR3 covers 15 residues. CDR1 ENHRY and CDR2 SYGVKD come from the germline V gene.

The V and J genes are TRBV19 and TRBJ1-1, with D possibly matching TRBD1 (6 bases). Germline-derived CDR1 and CDR2 are LNHDA and SQIVND (reference sequence). Trimming took off 6 bases at V and 3 bases at J, with 14 bases between the two ends. The CDR3 is 14 residues long. The CDR3 is CASSEGGADTEAFF. The CDR3 DNA is TGTGCCAGTAGCGAAGGGGGGGCTGACACTGAAGCTTTCTTT.

The chain carries TRBV6-1 and TRBJ1-6, with D possibly TRBD1 on 6 matching bases. The CDR3 contains 16 residues. Trimming shortened V by 2 bases and J by 9 bases, and 17 bases separated the two germline ends. In germline, CDR1 is MNHNS, CDR2 SASEGT. The CDR3 spells CASSEPPGASGSPLHF. Written as DNA, the CDR3 is TGTGCCAGCAGTGAACCCCCAGGGGCCTCGGGTTCACCCCTCCACTTT.

This chain links TRBV6-6 with TRBJ1-3; D is perhaps TRBD1 (6 bases). Germline V gene lookup returns CDR1 MNHNY and CDR2 SVGAGI (reference sequence). V was pared by 4 bases and J by 2 bases, with 12 bases between. This CDR3 comprises 15 residues. The CDR3 bases are TGTGCCAGCAGTTTCACGACAGGTCCTGGAAACACCATATATTTT. Amino acid sequence: CASSFTTGPGNTIYF.

CDR3 DNA: TGTGCCAGTATCGCCGGAGGGTCTAGTTACTATGGCTACACCTTC. Translated: CASIAGGSSYYGYTF. This chain connects TRBV19 to TRBJ1-2; D is unresolved. CDR3 length equals 15 residues. V was pared by 7 bases and J by 3 bases, with 18 bases between. Germline lookup yields CDR1 LNHDA and CDR2 SQIVND (reference sequence).

The chain has TRBV2 and TRBJ2-7, with TRBD2 matching over 11 bases. Germline trimming cut 6 bases from V and 9 bases from J; bases unmatched to any gene: 7. This CDR3 is built from 13 residues. The germline V gene has CDR1 SNHLY and CDR2 FYNNEI. The CDR3 loop is CASRGVAGGWQYF. CDR3 bases: TGTGCCAGCAGGGGGGTAGCGGGGGGGTGGCAGTACTTC.

This chain joins TRBV28 and TRBJ2-1; 7 bases align to TRBD2. With 6 bases clipped from V and 7 bases from J, the junction kept 9 bases outside the gene matches. Germline CDR1 is MDHEN and CDR2 is SYDVKM. This CDR3 spans 14 amino acids. CDR3 sequence (DNA): TGTGCCAGCAGACCCGGGGGGACCCCTAATGAGCAGTTCTTC. Protein product: CASRPGGTPNEQFF. Based on the CDR3 plus reference TRBV28 and TRBJ2-1, the full variable domain is DVKVTQSSRYLVKRTGEKVFLECVQDMDHENMFWYRQDPGLGLRLIYFSYDVKMKEKGDIPEGYSVSREKKERFSLILESASTNQTSMYLCASRPGGTPNEQFFGPGTRLTVL.

The chain combines TRBV29-1 with TRBJ1-4; no clear D gene. Germline CDR1 reads SQVTM; CDR2 reads ANQGSEA. The CDR3 loop spans 10 amino acids. Trimming stripped 5 bases from V and 5 bases from J, with 3 bases between. The CDR3 nucleotides are TGCAGCGTTCAAAATGAAAAACTGTTTTTT. Translation: CSVQNEKLFF.

This CDR3 is CASSSRGTEQYF. The DNA for the CDR3 is TGTGCCAGCAGTTCGCGGGGCACGGAGCAGTACTTC. V and J are TRBV28 and TRBJ2-7, with D maybe TRBD2 (6 bases). With 4 bases removed from V and 7 bases from J, the gap between germline ends came to 11 bases. This CDR3 has 12 amino acids. Germline CDR1 reads MDHEN; CDR2 reads SYDVKM.

The rearrangement joins TRBV6-5 to TRBJ1-5; a possible D gene is TRBD1 (6 bases). Germline CDR1 reads MNHEY; CDR2 reads SVGAGI. Between the trimmed V and J ends, which lost 6 bases and 2 bases, there was a span of 11 bases. The CDR3 is 14 amino acids. The DNA of the CDR3 is TGTGCCAGCAGCCAGAGACAGGGCAATCAGCCCCAGCATTTT. Protein sequence: CASSQRQGNQPQHF.

The chain has TRBV6-5 and TRBJ2-3; 7 bases are a match to TRBD1. V lost 8 bases, J lost 3 bases, and 8 bases stayed unmatched. Germline V gene lookup returns CDR1 MNHEY and CDR2 SVGAGI. This CDR3 region has 14 residues. The CDR3 is CASQWTGVTDTQYF. The CDR3, as DNA: TGTGCCAGCCAGTGGACAGGAGTGACAGATACGCAGTATTTT.

The rearrangement links TRBV3-1 (or the pseudogene TRBV3-2) to TRBJ2-7; TRBD2 agrees at 7 bases. V lost 5 bases and J lost 0; bases outside the gene matches: 4. CDR3 length: 14 residues. Germline V gene sequence: CDR1 LGHDT, CDR2 YNNKEL (reference sequence). The CDR3 DNA is TGTGCCAGCAGCGCGGGGAGGGACTCCTACGAGCAGTACTTC. It translates to CASSAGRDSYEQYF.

The chain joins TRBV4-2 to TRBJ1-1, with TRBD1 identical over 8 bases. Per germline, CDR1 LGHNA and CDR2 YNFKEQ. V trimming: 4 bases; J trimming: 1 base; junction bases outside the gene matches: 11. CDR3 length: 17 amino acids. CDR3 nucleotides: TGTGCCAGCAGCCGAACGTCTGGGACAGGCCGGAACACTGAAGCTTTCTTT. Protein sequence: CASSRTSGTGRNTEAFF.

The rearrangement joins TRBV6-2 or TRBV6-3 to TRBJ2-5; D might be TRBD1 (5 bases). The CDR3 runs to 19 residues. Germline CDR1 and CDR2: MNHEY and SVGEGT. The V end lost 0 bases, the J end lost 5 bases, and 25 bases lay between the germline ends. This CDR3 reads CASSYSARESRATQETQYF. The CDR3 DNA reads TGTGCCAGCAGTTACTCGGCCAGGGAATCTCGGGCCACCCAGGAGACCCAGTACTTC.

In DNA, the CDR3 is TGCGCCAGCAGCCAACACGGACAGGGGCCCGATGGCTACACCTTC. Translating gives CASSQHGQGPDGYTF. The chain links TRBV4-3 to TRBJ1-2; 9 positions match TRBD1. Germline V CDR1 and CDR2: LGHNA, YSLEER. This CDR3 region has 15 residues. Trimming cost V 2 bases and J 6 bases; bases outside gene matches: 7.

A single count supports this clone. The rearrangement uses TRBV2 and TRBJ1-2; 10 bases map to TRBD1. The V gene's germline CDR1 is SNHLY and CDR2 FYNNEI. J lost 8 bases, V lost 5 bases, and 5 bases had no gene match. The CDR3 has 13 amino acids. Written as DNA, the CDR3 is TGTGCCAGCAGTCTGTGGACAGGGGGAGGCTACACCTTC. This encodes CASSLWTGGGYTF.

The chain uses TRBV10-3 and TRBJ2-3, with 8 bases matching TRBD1. The V segment lost 4 bases and the J segment 2 bases; nucleotides outside the gene matches: 8. The CDR3 is 16 residues long. Per germline, CDR1 ENHRY and CDR2 SYGVKD. The CDR3 region is CAISGIWGQDTDTQYF. The CDR3 DNA follows: TGTGCCATCAGTGGGATATGGGGACAGGACACAGATACGCAGTATTTT.

This rearrangement joins TRBV28 to TRBJ2-7, with D possibly being TRBD1 (6 bases). The germline gives CDR1 MDHEN, CDR2 SYDVKM. V lost 2 bases, J lost 8 bases, and 16 bases lay in between. The CDR3 runs 14 residues. CDR3 nucleotide sequence: TGTGCCAGCAGTTTAGGGGCCTCAACAGGGAAGCAGTACTTC. This codes for CASSLGASTGKQYF.

V is TRBV6-5 and J is TRBJ2-7, with 7 bases matching TRBD1. The germline V gene encodes CDR1 MNHEY and CDR2 SVGAGI. The junction had 8 bases not matched to a gene; V was cut back by 6 bases and J by 3 bases. CDR3 length equals 14 residues. The CDR3 spells CASRTPGQNYEQYF. In nucleotides, the CDR3 is TGTGCCAGCAGAACCCCGGGACAGAACTACGAGCAGTACTTC.

CDR3 sequence reads: CASSQDVSRGRGHEQFF. DNA of the CDR3: TGTGCCAGCAGCCAAGATGTCAGCAGGGGGCGCGGGCATGAGCAGTTCTTC. V and J are TRBV4-2 and TRBJ2-1; the match to TRBD1 covers 8 bases. CDR1 and CDR2 (germline): LGHNA, YNFKEQ. CDR3 length: 17 amino acids. V was pared by 0 bases and J by 8 bases, with 12 bases of the junction left unmatched.

The CDR3 region is CASSPAREMLSNEQFF. The CDR3 bases are TGCGCCAGCAGCCCGGCCCGGGAGATGCTGTCGAATGAGCAGTTCTTC. This chain uses TRBV5-1 with TRBJ2-1, with D possibly TRBD2 on 6 matching bases. CDR1 is SGHRS, CDR2 YFSETQ, per germline. This CDR3 contains 16 residues. The ends were cut back, 4 bases at V and 7 bases at J, with 21 bases in the middle.

A few counts support this clone. For the CDR3, the DNA is TGTGCCAGCAAAGAAGATGGAGGACAGGGGGTGCAGTACTTC. As protein: CASKEDGGQGVQYF. The rearrangement joins TRBV6-1 to TRBJ2-7; TRBD1 aligns across 10 bases. CDR3 length equals 14 residues. CDR1 is MNHNS and CDR2 is SASEGT in the germline V gene. J was trimmed by 9 bases and V by 7 bases; bases with no gene match: 12.